The clone carrying this T cell receptor (beta chain) appeared once. This entry is derived from a study of blood T cell repertoires in COVID-19. As processed by the authors: Quantification of nucleated cells was approximated via reference gene primer amplification. The method was immunoSEQ multiplex PCR; TCRdb's version includes in-frame clones alone and lacks a portion of them. V and J calls plus clone size are reproduced from that table; the DNA served to infer D and trimming. The table shows 250,000 to 350,000 clones, with roughly 88% occurring only once. Trimming removed 11 bases from V and 0 bases from J, with 14 bases in between. Germline V gives CDR1 SEHNR, CDR2 FQNEAQ (reference sequence). The length of the CDR3 is 14 residues.

Sequenced input: peripheral blood. This receptor was identified in a woman aged 30 to 39 with active or convalescent COVID-19. The V gene is TRBV7-9, the J gene TRBJ1-3; D unresolved. The CDR3 nucleotides are TGTGCCGCATGGATCGGGGACTCTGGAAACACCATATATTTT. Encoded protein: CAAWIGDSGNTIYF.